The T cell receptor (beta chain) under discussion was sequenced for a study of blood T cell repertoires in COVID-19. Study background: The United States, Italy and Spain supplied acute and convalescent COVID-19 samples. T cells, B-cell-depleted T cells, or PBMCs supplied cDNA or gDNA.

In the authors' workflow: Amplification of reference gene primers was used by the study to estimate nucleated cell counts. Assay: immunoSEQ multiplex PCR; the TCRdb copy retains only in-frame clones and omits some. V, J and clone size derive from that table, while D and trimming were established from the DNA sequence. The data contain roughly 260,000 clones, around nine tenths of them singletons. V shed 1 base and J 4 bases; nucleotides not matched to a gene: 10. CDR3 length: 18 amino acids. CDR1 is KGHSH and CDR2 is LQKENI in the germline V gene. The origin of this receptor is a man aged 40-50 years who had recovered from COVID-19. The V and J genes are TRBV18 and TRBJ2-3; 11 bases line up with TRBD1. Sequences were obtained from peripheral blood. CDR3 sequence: CASSPRGQGAQNPDTQYF. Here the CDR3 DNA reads TGTGCCAGCTCACCACGAGGACAGGGGGCGCAAAACCCAGATACGCAGTATTTT.